This T cell receptor beta chain was observed in a study of shared clonotypes between healthy human individuals. Broader study findings: Relative to memory subsets, naive subsets generally showed larger estimated richness.

About this clone itself: Its antigen is not identified.

Under the authors' procedure: Owing to the provision of junction-only sequences devoid of quality scores by immunoSEQ, filtering differed. TCRdb keeps only in-frame clones here, not all; method: immunoSEQ multiplex PCR. For V, J and clone size, that table is used; D and trimming come from the DNA. The profile covers some 2,100,000 clones, with 95% appearing a single time and around 0.13% taken by the ten largest. The sequencing sample was made of naive CD4+ T cells sorted from blood. Subset in this sample: CD45RA+ positively selected. The clonotype comes from a man aged 18 to 29 in good health.

CDR3 bases: TGCGCCAGCAGTGAAACTAGCGGGAAAAGTGGGGACATTCAGTACTTC. Amino acid sequence: CASSETSGKSGDIQYF. The chain employs TRBV5-1 and TRBJ2-4, with TRBD2 identical over 10 bases. The CDR3 spans 16 residues. The ends lost 5 bases at V and 8 bases at J; junction bases unmatched: 13. Germline CDR1 reads SGHRS; CDR2 reads YFSETQ.